Shown below are 13 T cell receptor beta chains from a single sample sequenced in a study of T-cell memory formation after mild COVID-19. TCRdb called the 5' RACE reads again in MiXCR, with one record for every CDR3 protein. The table records approximately 290,000 distinct CDR3 sequences, 7% to 10% of them present only once. Specimen: PBMCs or a T cell subset sorted from them (not recorded which). The origin of the receptors is a man between 18 and 29 years old who had mild COVID-19 (a few samples of this study predate the infection). Cell type and time point are not known.

This clonotype was recorded many times. The gene calls are TRBV10-2 and TRBJ2-1, with TRBD2 as a possible D gene (6 bases). CDR3 size: 14 residues. Trimming cost V 7 bases and J 0 bases, with 10 bases left between them. Germline CDR1 reads WSHSY; CDR2 reads SAAADI. CDR3 loop: CASKAGSSYNEQFF. The CDR3 nucleotides are TGCGCCAGCAAGGCGGGGAGCTCCTACAATGAGCAGTTCTTC.

This chain joins TRBV6-6 and TRBJ2-7; TRBD1 matches at 7 bases. V shed 7 bases, J shed 4 bases, and the junction held 7 bases outside the gene matches. Germline assignment: CDR1 MNHNY and CDR2 SVGAGI (reference sequence). CDR3 length: 13 residues. CDR3 sequence: CASTGQATYEQYF. CDR3 nucleotide sequence: TGTGCCAGCACCGGACAGGCCACTTACGAGCAGTACTTC.

This clonotype appeared a few times. The chain joins TRBV5-1 to TRBJ1-1, with 9 bases matching TRBD1. The germline V gene has CDR1 SGHRS and CDR2 YFSETQ. The CDR3 is 14 amino acids. After removal of 0 bases from V and 8 bases from J, the junction contained 5 bases not matched to a gene. CDR3 loop: CASSLGTGVGEAFF. The CDR3 DNA reads TGCGCCAGCAGCTTGGGGACAGGGGTAGGGGAAGCTTTCTTT.

This clonotype was counted between two and nine times. The chain joins TRBV7-2 to TRBJ2-3, with D maybe TRBD1 (5 bases). CDR3 length: 13 amino acids. V was trimmed by 6 bases and J by 6 bases, leaving 13 bases between them. CDR1 and CDR2 from the germline V gene are SGHTA and FQGNSA. The CDR3: CASSRGSLDTQYF. CDR3 sequence (DNA): TGTGCCAGCAGTAGGGGTTCCCTGGATACGCAGTATTTT. Full variable domain (outside the CDR3, taken from reference TRBV7-2 and TRBJ2-3): GAGVSQSPSNKVTEKGKDVELRCDPISGHTALYWYRQSLGQGLEFLIYFQGNSAPDKSGLPSDRFSAERTGGSVSTLTIQRTQQEDSAVYLCASSRGSLDTQYFGPGTRLTVL.

In nucleotides, the CDR3 is TGTGCCAGCAGTTTGGCAGTGAGCTCTGGGGCCAACGTCCTGACTTTC. It yields the protein CASSLAVSSGANVLTF. The genes are TRBV12-3 or TRBV12-4 and TRBJ2-6, with no clear D. This CDR3 is built from 16 residues. The V gene lost 3 bases and the J gene lost 0 bases, with 9 bases spanning the gap.

The J gene is TRBJ1-1, the V gene TRBV6-4; 12 bases match TRBD1. CDR1 is MRHNA, CDR2 SNTAGT, per germline. CDR3 length: 16 residues. With 4 bases clipped from V and 1 base from J, the junction kept 4 bases outside the gene matches. The CDR3 region is CASSGDRGPENTEAFF. The CDR3 coding sequence is TGTGCCAGCAGTGGGGACAGGGGGCCTGAGAACACTGAAGCTTTCTTT.

This clonotype was picked up a small number of times. The genes are TRBV7-2 and TRBJ2-1; TRBD1 aligns across 8 bases. This CDR3 comprises 14 residues. The V gene end was trimmed by 7 bases and the J gene end by 3 bases; junction bases not matched to a gene: 5. CDR1 SGHTA and CDR2 FQGNSA come from the germline V gene. For the CDR3, the DNA is TGTGCCAGCAACCGGGACAGGATCTACAATGAGCAGTTCTTC. Amino acid sequence: CASNRDRIYNEQFF.

This clonotype was counted between two and nine times. J is TRBJ2-2 and V is TRBV30; 10 bases fit TRBD2. The CDR3 runs 16 residues. V shed 0 bases and J 6 bases; nucleotides not matched to a gene: 7. Per the germline V gene, CDR1 is GTSNPN and CDR2 is SVGIG (reference sequence). The CDR3: CAWSVPPSGGPGELFF. As DNA, the CDR3 is TGTGCCTGGAGTGTACCACCTAGCGGGGGTCCCGGGGAGCTGTTTTTT.

The genes are TRBV7-9 and TRBJ1-2; 8 positions agree with TRBD1. CDR1 SEHNR and CDR2 FQNEAQ come from the germline V gene (reference sequence). V lost 4 bases and J lost 3; bases outside the gene matches: 10. The CDR3 has 16 residues. CDR3: CASSYTGGRGDYGYTF. The CDR3 DNA is TGTGCCAGCAGCTACACAGGGGGACGGGGGGACTATGGCTACACCTTC.

The chain employs TRBV5-1 and TRBJ2-3, with D hard to call. Trimming pared 5 bases from V and 1 base from J, leaving 8 bases between. CDR1 is SGHRS and CDR2 is YFSETQ in the germline V gene. This CDR3 region has 13 residues. The CDR3, as DNA: TGCGCCAGCAGGAACTTGGGCACAGATACGCAGTATTTT. Protein product: CASRNLGTDTQYF. The full variable domain, in which reference TRBV5-1 and TRBJ2-3 provide the parts outside the CDR3, is KAGVTQTPRYLIKTRGQQVTLSCSPISGHRSVSWYQQTPGQGLQFLFEYFSETQRNKGNFPGRFSGRQFSNSRSEMNVSTLELGDSALYLCASRNLGTDTQYFGPGTRLTVL.

This clonotype was counted between two and nine times. J is TRBJ2-1 and V is TRBV11-1; TRBD1 aligns across 9 bases. This CDR3 has 14 residues. CDR1 and CDR2 from the germline V gene are SGHAT and FQDESV (reference sequence). V lost 4 bases, J lost 12 bases, and 10 bases stayed unmatched. This CDR3 is CASSSRDRASVQFF. Written as DNA, the CDR3 is TGTGCCAGCAGCTCCCGGGACAGGGCGTCGGTGCAGTTCTTC.

This clonotype was counted ten times or more. This chain connects TRBV2 to TRBJ2-5; no definite D call. Trimming removed 0 bases from V and 0 bases from J, with 11 bases in between. Germline-derived CDR1 and CDR2 are SNHLY and FYNNEI. CDR3 length: 16 amino acids. CDR3 protein: CASSEAGRMHQETQYF. CDR3 bases: TGTGCCAGCAGTGAAGCCGGCAGGATGCACCAAGAGACCCAGTACTTC.

V usage is TRBV6-6 and J usage is TRBJ2-7; perhaps TRBD1 as D (6 bases). This CDR3 has 13 amino acids. V gave up 7 bases and J gave up 0 bases, with 10 bases separating them. CDR1 is MNHNY, CDR2 SVGAGI, per germline (reference sequence). CDR3 protein: CASTRQASYEQYV. CDR3 nucleotides: TGTGCCAGCACCCGACAGGCCTCCTACGAGCAGTACGTC.